The text below deals with one T cell receptor beta chain. Its antigen is undetermined. After removal of 3 bases from V and 8 bases from J, the junction contained 2 bases not matched to a gene. The germline CDR1 and CDR2 sequences are SGHTA and FQGNSA. The CDR3 loop spans 15 amino acids. Clones were read by immunoSEQ multiplex PCR, and TCRdb kept only the in-frame ones, dropping some. The sample comprises more than 15,000 clones, about 72% of which are singletons, and more than 15% rests with the top ten. Before the COVID-19 pandemic, during about 2011-2019, CD4+ T cells were taken from unexposed donors. After around nine days of culture, CD4+ T cells were isolated. PBMCs were plated at a few million per well in IL-2-containing medium. Fresh IL-2 medium replaced half the medium on days 3 and 7. The record originates from a study of CD4 T cells in relation to SARS-CoV-2 and coronaviruses.

The specimen was CD4+ T cells from PBMCs, cultured in vitro. This clonotype was sampled from a human donor in good health. The chain has TRBV7-2 and TRBJ2-1; 15 nucleotides line up with TRBD2. The CDR3 region has the DNA TGTGCCAGCAGCTTGGGACTAGCGGGAGGTTATGAGCAGTTCTTC. It codes for CASSLGLAGGYEQFF.